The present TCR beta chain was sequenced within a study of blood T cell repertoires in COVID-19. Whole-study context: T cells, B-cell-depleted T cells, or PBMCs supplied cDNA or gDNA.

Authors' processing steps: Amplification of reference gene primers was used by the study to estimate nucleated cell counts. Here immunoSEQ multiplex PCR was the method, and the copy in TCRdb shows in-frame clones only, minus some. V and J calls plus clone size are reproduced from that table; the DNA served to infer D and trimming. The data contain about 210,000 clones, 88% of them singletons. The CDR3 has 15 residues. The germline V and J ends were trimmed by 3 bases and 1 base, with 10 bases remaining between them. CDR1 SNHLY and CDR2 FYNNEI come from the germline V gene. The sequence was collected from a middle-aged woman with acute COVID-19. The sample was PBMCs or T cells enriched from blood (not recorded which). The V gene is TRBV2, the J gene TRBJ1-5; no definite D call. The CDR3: CASSDDAGSNQPQHF. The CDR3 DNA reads TGTGCCAGCAGTGACGATGCGGGGAGCAATCAGCCCCAGCATTTT.